The source of this T cell receptor beta chain is a study of T-cell memory formation after mild COVID-19. Study conclusions and caveats: Whereas later expanders leaned CD4+, clones contracting day 15 to 85 showed a balanced CD4/CD8 makeup.

The germline gives CDR1 MGHRA, CDR2 YSYEKL. The V and J ends lost 1 base and 6 bases respectively, with 4 bases between them. This CDR3 is built from 11 residues. Concerning this clonotype itself: What it binds is unknown.

TCRdb passed the 5' RACE reads through MiXCR, listing each CDR3 protein once. This table has approximately 210,000 distinct CDR3 sequences, 25% to 35% appearing once. The V call is TRBV4-1, the J call TRBJ2-7; D remains ambiguous. Sample: PBMCs or a T cell subset sorted from them (not recorded which). The TCR sequence derives from an adult woman who had mild COVID-19 (a few samples of this study predate the infection). Cell type and time point are not known. The CDR3 is CASSQGAEQYF. CDR3 sequence (DNA): TGCGCCAGCAGCCAAGGGGCCGAGCAGTACTTC.